This paragraph reports one TCR beta chain. This specimen comes from a study of blood T cell repertoires in COVID-19. The method was immunoSEQ multiplex PCR; TCRdb's version includes in-frame clones alone and lacks a portion of them. The repertoire has over 100,000 clones, 87% of them found once; the top ten carry 5.2%. Germline V gives CDR1 LNHDA, CDR2 SQIVND (reference sequence). Trimming cost V 5 bases and J 5 bases; bases outside gene matches: 13. The CDR3 loop spans 16 amino acids. This receptor was obtained from a woman in her forties or fifties with COVID-19, enrolled during active disease. V gene TRBV19 combines with J gene TRBJ1-2, with TRBD1 matching over 8 bases. Material: peripheral blood. CDR3 in DNA: TGTGCCAGTAGTGCATATCCGACAGGGGACAGGTATGGCTACACCTTC. It encodes CASSAYPTGDRYGYTF.